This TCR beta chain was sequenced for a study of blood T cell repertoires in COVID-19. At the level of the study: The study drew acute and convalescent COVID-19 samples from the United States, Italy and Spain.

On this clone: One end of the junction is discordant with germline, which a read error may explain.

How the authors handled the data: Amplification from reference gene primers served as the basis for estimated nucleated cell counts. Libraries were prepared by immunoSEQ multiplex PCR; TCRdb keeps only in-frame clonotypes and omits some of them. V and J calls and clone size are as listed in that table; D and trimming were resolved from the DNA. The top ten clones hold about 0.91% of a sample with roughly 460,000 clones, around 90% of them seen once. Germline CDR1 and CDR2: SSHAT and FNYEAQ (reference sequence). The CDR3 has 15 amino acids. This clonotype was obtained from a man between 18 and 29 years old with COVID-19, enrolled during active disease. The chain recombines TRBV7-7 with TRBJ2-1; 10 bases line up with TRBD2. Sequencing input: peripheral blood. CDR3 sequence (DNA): TGTGCTAGCAGCTTAGGGCTAGCGGGAGTTAATGAGCAGTTCTTC. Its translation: CASSLGLAGVNEQFF.